The 17 T cell receptor beta chains below were found in one sample sequenced in a study of T cells in Graves' hyperthyroidism and ophthalmopathy. Amplification targeted TCR beta CDR3 regions from RNA transcripts. With the HTBI primer set, the TCR CDR3 went through a first round of RT-PCR. A single record per CDR3 protein comes from TCRdb applying MiXCR to the multiplex PCR reads. The sample lists approximately 600,000 distinct CDR3 sequences, about 14% seen once, with around 7% in the top ten. The sequenced sample was blood. The source is a woman between 18 and 30 years old with Graves' ophthalmopathy.

Many counts were recorded for this clonotype. In DNA form, the CDR3 reads TGTGCCAGCAGCTTATCCCTCACTGAAGCTTTCTTT. It is translated as CASSLSLTEAFF. V is TRBV7-9 and J is TRBJ1-1; unclear D gene. CDR3 size: 12 residues. Germline V lookup: CDR1 SEHNR, CDR2 FQNEAQ (reference sequence). Trimming left V 2 bases short and J 4 bases short, with 5 bases between.

V usage is TRBV9 and J usage is TRBJ2-5, with D perhaps matching TRBD2 (6 bases). Per the germline V gene, CDR1 is SGDLS and CDR2 is YYNGEE. Trimming took 3 bases from V and 0 from J, leaving 12 bases between them. The CDR3 extends over 15 amino acids. The CDR3 nucleotides read TGTGCCAGCAGCGGACTCCGGGACTACCAAGAGACCCAGTACTTC. Translating gives CASSGLRDYQETQYF.

The rearrangement joins TRBV27 to TRBJ1-2, with 8 bases that match TRBD1. After removal of 3 bases from V and 9 bases from J, the junction contained 6 bases not matched to a gene. The CDR3 length is 13 residues. Germline V lookup: CDR1 MNHEY, CDR2 SMNVEV (reference sequence). CDR3 DNA sequence: TGTGCCAGCAGTTTCAGGGGGCGCGATAGCTACACCTTC. Translating it yields CASSFRGRDSYTF.

This clonotype showed up many times. The V and J genes are TRBV7-2 and TRBJ2-7, with 13 bases identical to TRBD2. The CDR3 covers 15 residues. The V and J ends lost 4 bases and 0 bases, in that order; junction bases with no gene match: 0. CDR1 is SGHTA, CDR2 FQGNSA, per germline. CDR3 loop: CASSWTSGSSYEQYF. The CDR3 DNA reads as TGTGCCAGCAGCTGGACTAGCGGGAGCTCCTACGAGCAGTACTTC.

The table lists this clonotype with a few counts. This chain connects TRBV5-1 to TRBJ2-7; perhaps TRBD1 as D (5 bases). V was clipped by 4 bases and J by 3 bases, with 17 bases between them. Germline CDR1 SGHRS, CDR2 YFSETQ. The CDR3 is 15 amino acids. The CDR3 DNA reads TGCGCCAGCAGCCGAATGTGGAAGGGGATCTACGAGCAGTACTTC. This codes for CASSRMWKGIYEQYF.

Many counts were recorded for this clonotype. The V gene is TRBV20-1, the J gene TRBJ2-3, with a possible D match to TRBD2 (5 bases). Germline lookup yields CDR1 DFQATT and CDR2 SNEGSKA (reference sequence). CDR3 length: 12 amino acids. Trimming left V 7 bases short and J 5 bases short, with 13 bases between. In nucleotides, the CDR3 is TGCAGTGTAGCGCCGACCCTAGATACGCAGTATTTT. Its protein is CSVAPTLDTQYF.

CDR3 sequence: CSASEENTEAFF. The CDR3 DNA follows: TGCAGTGCTAGCGAAGAGAACACTGAAGCTTTCTTT. This chain connects TRBV20-1 to TRBJ1-1; D is uncertain. Germline V gives CDR1 DFQATT, CDR2 SNEGSKA (reference sequence). V was clipped by 3 bases and J by 1 base, with 6 bases between them. This CDR3 spans 12 amino acids.

This clonotype was counted at least ten times. J is TRBJ1-3 and V is TRBV4-1, with unresolved D. Germline CDR1 reads MGHRA; CDR2 reads YSYEKL. V was shortened by 0 bases and J by 0 bases, with 9 bases between the two germline ends. The CDR3 contains 16 residues. The CDR3 loop reads CASSQDGRASGNTIYF. The CDR3 nucleotides are TGCGCCAGCAGCCAAGACGGACGGGCCTCTGGAAACACCATATATTTT.

The sample holds many counts of this clonotype. V and J are TRBV24-1 and TRBJ2-1, with 8 bases matching TRBD2. Germline V gene data show CDR1 as KGHDR and CDR2 as SFDVKD. The junction had 18 bases not matched to a gene; V was cut back by 3 bases and J by 0 bases. This CDR3 has 21 residues. CDR3 bases: TGTGCCACCAGTGATCAAGGGTGGGGTAGCGGGAAGGAGAGCTCCTACAATGAGCAGTTCTTC. It is translated as CATSDQGWGSGKESSYNEQFF.

This clonotype has at least ten counts. The rearrangement links TRBV9 to TRBJ2-3; TRBD1 aligns across 7 bases. The CDR3 is 15 amino acids. J was trimmed by 0 bases and V by 3 bases; bases with no gene match: 4. Per germline, CDR1 SGDLS and CDR2 YYNGEE. CDR3 protein: CASSARQGSTDTQYF. CDR3 DNA sequence: TGTGCCAGCAGCGCGCGACAGGGCAGCACAGATACGCAGTATTTT.

This clonotype has a handful of counts. J is TRBJ2-5 and V is TRBV3-1; D is possibly TRBD2 (5 bases). The length of the CDR3 is 15 residues. Germline V gene sequence: CDR1 LGHDT, CDR2 YNNKEL (reference sequence). Trimming pared 3 bases from V and 4 bases from J, leaving 15 bases between. CDR3: CASSQAQNRGETQYF. In DNA form, the CDR3 reads TGTGCCAGCAGCCAGGCCCAAAATCGGGGAGAGACCCAGTACTTC.

The CDR3: CSAGDVAKNIQYF. CDR3 sequence (DNA): TGCAGTGCCGGGGACGTAGCCAAAAACATTCAGTACTTC. The V gene is TRBV20-1, the J gene TRBJ2-4; D is possibly TRBD1 or TRBD2 (5 bases each). This CDR3 is 13 amino acids long. V lost 6 bases and J lost 0, with 9 bases in between. Germline V gene lookup returns CDR1 DFQATT and CDR2 SNEGSKA (reference sequence).

This clonotype was seen once. The rearrangement joins TRBV5-6 to TRBJ2-7; D remains unclear. The CDR3 consists of 13 residues. Germline V gene lookup returns CDR1 SGHDT and CDR2 YYEEEE. Trimming shortened V by 3 bases and J by 1 base, and 8 bases separated the two germline ends. The CDR3 region is CASSWARSYEQYF. The DNA of the CDR3 is TGTGCCAGCAGCTGGGCCAGGTCCTACGAGCAGTACTTC. The full variable domain, its missing parts supplied by reference TRBV5-6 and TRBJ2-7, is DAGVTQSPTHLIKTRGQQVTLRCSPKSGHDTVSWYQQALGQGPQFIFQYYEEEERQRGNFPDRFSGHQFPNYSSELNVNALLLGDSALYLCASSWARSYEQYFGPGTRLTVT.

This clonotype was recorded many times. CDR3 residues: CASSLQGRSGYTF. In nucleotides, the CDR3 is TGTGCCAGCAGCCTACAGGGGAGAAGTGGCTACACCTTC. The chain links TRBV6-2 or TRBV6-3 to TRBJ1-2; 7 bases are shared with TRBD1. The CDR3 runs to 13 residues. With V trimmed by 6 bases and J by 7 bases, 8 bases remained unmatched. Looked up from germline, CDR1 is MNHEY and CDR2 is SVGEGT.

This clonotype was detected many times. The chain couples TRBV3-1 to TRBJ2-3, with D hard to call. CDR3 length: 13 amino acids. V lost 0 bases to trimming and J lost 2 bases, with 3 bases between them. The germline CDR1 and CDR2 sequences are LGHDT and YNNKEL (reference sequence). CDR3 nucleotide sequence: TGTGCCAGCAGCCAAGAGTCCACAGATACGCAGTATTTT. It codes for CASSQESTDTQYF.

The table lists this clonotype with many counts. This sequence joins TRBV3-1 and TRBJ2-3, with TRBD1 identical over 10 bases. The germline V gene encodes CDR1 LGHDT and CDR2 YNNKEL (reference sequence). Trimming at V came to 3 bases and at J to 4 bases, leaving 4 bases not matched to a gene. The CDR3 contains 15 residues. The CDR3 DNA sequence: TGTGCCAGCAGCCATGGACAGGGGGTGGCAGATACGCAGTATTTT. It yields the protein CASSHGQGVADTQYF.

V and J are TRBV19 and TRBJ1-2; 8 nucleotides line up with TRBD1. Germline V gene data show CDR1 as LNHDA and CDR2 as SQIVND (reference sequence). The CDR3 spans 14 residues. V lost 4 bases and J lost 8; bases outside the gene matches: 9. The CDR3 reads CASSTPDRGGGYTF. DNA of the CDR3: TGTGCCAGTAGTACACCCGACAGGGGAGGCGGCTACACCTTC.